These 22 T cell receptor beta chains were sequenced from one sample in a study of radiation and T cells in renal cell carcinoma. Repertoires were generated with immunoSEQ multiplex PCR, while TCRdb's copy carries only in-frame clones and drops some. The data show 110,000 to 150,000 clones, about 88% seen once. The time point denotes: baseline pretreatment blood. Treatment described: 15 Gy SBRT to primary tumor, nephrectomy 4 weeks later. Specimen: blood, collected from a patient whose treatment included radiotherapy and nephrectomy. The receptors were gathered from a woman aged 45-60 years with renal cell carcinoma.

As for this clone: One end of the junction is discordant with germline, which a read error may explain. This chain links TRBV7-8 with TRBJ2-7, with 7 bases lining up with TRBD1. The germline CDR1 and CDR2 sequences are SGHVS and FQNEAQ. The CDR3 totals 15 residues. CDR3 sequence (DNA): TGTGCCAGCCGCTTGGTGGACAGGAGTCCCTACGAGCAGTACTTC. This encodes CASRLVDRSPYEQYF.

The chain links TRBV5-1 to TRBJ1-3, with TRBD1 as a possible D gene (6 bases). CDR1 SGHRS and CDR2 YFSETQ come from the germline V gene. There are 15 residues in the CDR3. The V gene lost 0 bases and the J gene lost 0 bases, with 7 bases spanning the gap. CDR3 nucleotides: TGCGCCAGCAGCTTGGGGGGGCCCTCTGGAAACACCATATATTTT. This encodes CASSLGGPSGNTIYF.

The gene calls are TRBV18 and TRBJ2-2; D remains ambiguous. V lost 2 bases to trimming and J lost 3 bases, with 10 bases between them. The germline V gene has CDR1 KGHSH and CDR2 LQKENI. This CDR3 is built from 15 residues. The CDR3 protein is CASSPATDYTGELFF. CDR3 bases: TGTGCCAGCTCACCAGCTACAGACTACACCGGGGAGCTGTTTTTT.

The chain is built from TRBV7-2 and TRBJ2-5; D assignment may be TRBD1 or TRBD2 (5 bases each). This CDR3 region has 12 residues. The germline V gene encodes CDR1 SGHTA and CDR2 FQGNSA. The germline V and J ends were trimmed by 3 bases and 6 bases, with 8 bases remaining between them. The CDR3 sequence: CASSLSGQTQYF. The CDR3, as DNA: TGTGCCAGCAGCTTGTCGGGGCAGACCCAGTACTTC.

The CDR3 DNA sequence: TGTGCCAGCAGCACAATGAACACTGAAGCTTTCTTT. Its translation: CASSTMNTEAFF. The V call is TRBV6-5, the J call TRBJ1-1; D remains unclear. This CDR3 has 12 residues. V dropped 6 bases and J dropped 0 bases, with 5 bases sitting between them. CDR1 MNHEY and CDR2 SVGAGI come from the germline V gene.

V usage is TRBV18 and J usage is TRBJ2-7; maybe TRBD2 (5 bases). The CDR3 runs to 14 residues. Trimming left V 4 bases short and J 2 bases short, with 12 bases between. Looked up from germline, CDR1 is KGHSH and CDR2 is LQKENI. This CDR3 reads CASSQDFQTYEQYF. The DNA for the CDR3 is TGTGCCAGCTCACAGGACTTTCAAACCTACGAGCAGTACTTC.

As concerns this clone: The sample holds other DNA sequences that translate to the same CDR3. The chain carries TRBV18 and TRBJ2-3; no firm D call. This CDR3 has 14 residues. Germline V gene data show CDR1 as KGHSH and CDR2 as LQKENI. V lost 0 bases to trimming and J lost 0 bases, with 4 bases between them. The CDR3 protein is CASSPPSSTDTQYF. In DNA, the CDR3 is TGTGCCAGCTCACCACCGTCGAGCACAGATACGCAGTATTTT.

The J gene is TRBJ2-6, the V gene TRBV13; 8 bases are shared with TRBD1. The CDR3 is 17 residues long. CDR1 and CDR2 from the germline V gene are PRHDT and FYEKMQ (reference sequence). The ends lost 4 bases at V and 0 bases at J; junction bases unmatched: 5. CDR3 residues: CASSWGQVLSGANVLTF. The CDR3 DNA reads TGTGCCAGCAGCTGGGGACAGGTCCTCTCTGGGGCCAACGTCCTGACTTTC.

The CDR3: CASSPPVEWDTQYF. CDR3 bases: TGTGCCAGCTCACCACCGGTGGAGTGGGACACGCAGTATTTT. This sequence joins TRBV18 and TRBJ2-3; D possibly uses TRBD1 or TRBD2 (5 bases each). The germline V and J ends were trimmed by 0 bases and 9 bases, with 13 bases remaining between them. CDR1 and CDR2 from the germline V gene are KGHSH and LQKENI. CDR3 length: 14 residues. Combining the CDR3 with reference TRBV18 and TRBJ2-3 gives the whole variable domain NAGVMQNPRHLVRRRGQEARLRCSPMKGHSHVYWYRQLPEEGLKFMVYLQKENIIDESGMPKERFSAEFPKEGPSILRIQQVVRGDSAAYFCASSPPVEWDTQYFGPGTRLTVL.

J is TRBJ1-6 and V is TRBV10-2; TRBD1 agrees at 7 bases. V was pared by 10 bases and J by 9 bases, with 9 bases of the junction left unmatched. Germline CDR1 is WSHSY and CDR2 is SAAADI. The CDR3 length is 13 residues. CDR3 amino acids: CAISGTDSSPLHF. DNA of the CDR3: TGCGCCATCTCCGGGACAGATAGTTCACCCCTCCACTTT.

CDR3 sequence: CASSIGSGGHTYEQYF. The CDR3 DNA reads TGTGCCAGTAGTATAGGGAGCGGGGGCCACACCTACGAGCAGTACTTC. This chain links TRBV19 with TRBJ2-7; TRBD2 aligns across 8 bases. With 1 base clipped from V and 2 bases from J, the junction kept 7 bases outside the gene matches. Germline V gives CDR1 LNHDA, CDR2 SQIVND (reference sequence). This CDR3 comprises 16 residues.

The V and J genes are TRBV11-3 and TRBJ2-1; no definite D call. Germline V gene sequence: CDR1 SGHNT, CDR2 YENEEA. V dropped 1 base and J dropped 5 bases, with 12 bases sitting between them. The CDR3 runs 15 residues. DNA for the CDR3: TGTGCCAGCAGCTTAGGGCTAGGGTCCCACAATGAGCAGTTCTTC. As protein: CASSLGLGSHNEQFF. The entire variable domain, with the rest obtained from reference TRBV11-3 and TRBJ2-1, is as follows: EAGVVQSPRYKIIEKKQPVAFWCNPISGHNTLYWYLQNLGQGPELLIRYENEEAVDDSQLPKDRFSAERLKGVDSTLKIQPAELGDSAVYLCASSLGLGSHNEQFFGPGTRLTVL.

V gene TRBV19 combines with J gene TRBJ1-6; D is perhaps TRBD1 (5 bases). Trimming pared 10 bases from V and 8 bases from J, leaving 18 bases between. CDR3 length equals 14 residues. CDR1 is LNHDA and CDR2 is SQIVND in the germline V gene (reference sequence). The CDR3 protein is CATQKWLGDSPLHF. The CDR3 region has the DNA TGTGCCACTCAAAAGTGGCTGGGGGATTCACCCCTCCACTTT.

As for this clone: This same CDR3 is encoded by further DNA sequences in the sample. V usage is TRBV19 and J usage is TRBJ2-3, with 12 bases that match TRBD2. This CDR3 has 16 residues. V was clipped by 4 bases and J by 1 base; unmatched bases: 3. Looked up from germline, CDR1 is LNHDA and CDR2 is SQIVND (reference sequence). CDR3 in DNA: TGTGCCAGTAGTACACGACTAGCGGGGGGCACAGATACGCAGTATTTT. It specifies CASSTRLAGGTDTQYF.

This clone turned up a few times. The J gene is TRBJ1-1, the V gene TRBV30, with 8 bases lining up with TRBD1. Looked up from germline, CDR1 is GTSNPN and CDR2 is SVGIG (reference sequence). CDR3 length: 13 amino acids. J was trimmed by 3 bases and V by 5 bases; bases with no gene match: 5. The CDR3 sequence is CAWDRGRDTEAFF. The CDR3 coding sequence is TGTGCCTGGGACAGGGGACGGGACACTGAAGCTTTCTTT.

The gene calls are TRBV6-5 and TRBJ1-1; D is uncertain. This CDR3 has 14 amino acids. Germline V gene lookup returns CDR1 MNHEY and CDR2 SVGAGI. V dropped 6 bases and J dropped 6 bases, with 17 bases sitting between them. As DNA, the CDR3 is TGTGCCAGCAGCCCCGGCATCATCAAGGCTGAAGCTTTCTTT. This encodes CASSPGIIKAEAFF.

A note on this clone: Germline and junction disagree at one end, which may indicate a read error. The CDR3 nucleotides are TGTGCTAGCAGCTTAGGTAATTCTCTGGGTGATGAGCAGTTCTTC. Translating gives CASSLGNSLGDEQFF. The chain joins TRBV7-7 to TRBJ2-1; D is unresolved. Germline V gene sequence: CDR1 SSHAT, CDR2 FNYEAQ (reference sequence). CDR3 length: 15 amino acids.

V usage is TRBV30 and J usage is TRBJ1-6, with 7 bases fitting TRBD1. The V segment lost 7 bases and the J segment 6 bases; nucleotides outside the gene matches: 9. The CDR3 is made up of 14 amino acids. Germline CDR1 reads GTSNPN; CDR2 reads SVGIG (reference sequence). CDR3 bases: TGTGCCTCGACCGGGACAGCGTCTAATTCACCCCTCCACTTT. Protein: CASTGTASNSPLHF.

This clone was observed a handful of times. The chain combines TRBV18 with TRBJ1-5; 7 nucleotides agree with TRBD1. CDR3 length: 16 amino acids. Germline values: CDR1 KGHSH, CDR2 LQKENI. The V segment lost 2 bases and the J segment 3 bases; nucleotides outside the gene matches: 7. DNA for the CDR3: TGTGCCAGCTCACCATCCGGGACAGCTAACAATCAGCCCCAGCATTTT. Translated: CASSPSGTANNQPQHF.

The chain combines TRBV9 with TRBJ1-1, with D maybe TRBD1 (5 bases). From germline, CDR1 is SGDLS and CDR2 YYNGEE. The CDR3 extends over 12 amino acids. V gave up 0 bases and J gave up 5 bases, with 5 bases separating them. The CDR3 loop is CASSVAGTEAFF. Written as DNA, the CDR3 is TGTGCCAGCAGCGTAGCAGGGACTGAAGCTTTCTTT.

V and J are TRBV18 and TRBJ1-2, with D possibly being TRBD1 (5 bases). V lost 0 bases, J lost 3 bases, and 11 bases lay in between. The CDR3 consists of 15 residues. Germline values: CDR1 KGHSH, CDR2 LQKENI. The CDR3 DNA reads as TGTGCCAGCTCACCACCAGCGGGGACTGACTATGGCTACACCTTC. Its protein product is CASSPPAGTDYGYTF.

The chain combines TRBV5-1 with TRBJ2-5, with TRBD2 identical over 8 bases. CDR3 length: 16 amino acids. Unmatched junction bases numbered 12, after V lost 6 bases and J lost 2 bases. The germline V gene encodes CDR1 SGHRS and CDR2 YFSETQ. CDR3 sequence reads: CASKVSGAGVQETQYF. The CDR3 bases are TGCGCCAGCAAAGTATCGGGAGCGGGGGTTCAAGAGACCCAGTACTTC.